This T cell receptor (beta chain) was identified in a study of OX40 agonist ivuxolimab in advanced cancers. Findings and caveats of the study: Low normalized clonal expansion also occurred in some nonresponding patients.

Profiled with immunoSEQ multiplex PCR; TCRdb holds only in-frame clones, not every one. The repertoire includes approximately 3,000 clones, approximately 80% of them detected once, and over 25% sits in the top ten. The CDR3 totals 15 residues. With V trimmed by 0 bases and J by 3 bases, 1 base remained unmatched. Per germline, CDR1 MDHEN and CDR2 SYDVKM. With regard to this clone: Its antigen is still unknown.

This clonotype originated in an adult with an advanced solid tumor such as melanoma, head and neck, liver or kidney cancer. Source: CD4+ or CD8+ T cells sorted from blood, taken in a trial of the OX40 agonist ivuxolimab. The J gene is TRBJ2-7, the V gene TRBV28, with 11 bases aligning to TRBD2. The CDR3 here is CASSLWTSGNYEQYF. CDR3 sequence (DNA): TGTGCCAGCAGTTTATGGACTAGCGGGAACTACGAGCAGTACTTC.